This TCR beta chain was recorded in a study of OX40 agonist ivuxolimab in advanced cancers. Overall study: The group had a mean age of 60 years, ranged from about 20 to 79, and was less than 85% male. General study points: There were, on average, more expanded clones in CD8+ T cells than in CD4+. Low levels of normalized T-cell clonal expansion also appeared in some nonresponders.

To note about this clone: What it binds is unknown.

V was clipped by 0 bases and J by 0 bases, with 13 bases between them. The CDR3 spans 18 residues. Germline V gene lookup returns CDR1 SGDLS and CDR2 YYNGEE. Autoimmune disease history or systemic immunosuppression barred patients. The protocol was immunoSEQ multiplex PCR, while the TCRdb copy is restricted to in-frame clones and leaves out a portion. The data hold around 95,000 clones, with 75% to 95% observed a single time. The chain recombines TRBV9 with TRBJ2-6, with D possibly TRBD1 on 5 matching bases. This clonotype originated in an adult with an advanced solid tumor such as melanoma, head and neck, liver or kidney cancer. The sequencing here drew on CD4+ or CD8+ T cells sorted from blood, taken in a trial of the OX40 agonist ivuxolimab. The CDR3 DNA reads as TGTGCCAGCAGCGTAGTAGGCAGGGCCCACTCTGGGGCCAACGTCCTGACTTTC. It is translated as CASSVVGRAHSGANVLTF. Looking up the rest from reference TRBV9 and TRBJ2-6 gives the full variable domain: DSGVTQTPKHLITATGQRVTLRCSPRSGDLSVYWYQQSLDQGLQFLIQYYNGEERAKGNILERFSAQQFPDLHSELNLSSLELGDSALYFCASSVVGRAHSGANVLTFGAGSRLTVL.